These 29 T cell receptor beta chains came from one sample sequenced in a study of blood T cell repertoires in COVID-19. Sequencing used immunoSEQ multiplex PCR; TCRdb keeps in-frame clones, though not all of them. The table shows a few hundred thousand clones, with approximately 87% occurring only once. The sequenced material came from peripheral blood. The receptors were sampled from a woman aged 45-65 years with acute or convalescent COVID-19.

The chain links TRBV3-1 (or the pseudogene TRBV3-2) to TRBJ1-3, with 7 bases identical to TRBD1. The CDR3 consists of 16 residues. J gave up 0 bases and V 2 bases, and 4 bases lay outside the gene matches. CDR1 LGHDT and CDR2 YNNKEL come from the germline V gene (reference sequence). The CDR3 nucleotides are TGTGCCAGCAGCCAACCGACAGGGCACTCTGGAAACACCATATATTTT. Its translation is CASSQPTGHSGNTIYF.

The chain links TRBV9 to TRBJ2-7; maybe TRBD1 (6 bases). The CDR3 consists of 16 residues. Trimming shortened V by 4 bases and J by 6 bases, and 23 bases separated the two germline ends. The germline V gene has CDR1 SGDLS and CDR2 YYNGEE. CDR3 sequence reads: CASSPRGVLVGGEQYF. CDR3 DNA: TGTGCCAGCAGCCCGAGGGGTGTTTTGGTAGGGGGCGAGCAGTACTTC.

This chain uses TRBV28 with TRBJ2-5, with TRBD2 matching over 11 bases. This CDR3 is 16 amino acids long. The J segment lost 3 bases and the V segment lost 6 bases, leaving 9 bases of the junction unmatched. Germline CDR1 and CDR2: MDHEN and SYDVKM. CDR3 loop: CASRGTSGTAKETQYF. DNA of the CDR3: TGTGCCAGCAGGGGGACTAGCGGAACCGCGAAAGAGACCCAGTACTTC.

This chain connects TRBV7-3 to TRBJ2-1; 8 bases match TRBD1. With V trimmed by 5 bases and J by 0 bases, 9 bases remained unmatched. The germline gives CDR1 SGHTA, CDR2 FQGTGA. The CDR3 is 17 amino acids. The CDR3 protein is CASSPSSTGGSYNEQFF. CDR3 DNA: TGTGCCAGCAGCCCGTCATCCACAGGGGGCTCCTACAATGAGCAGTTCTTC.

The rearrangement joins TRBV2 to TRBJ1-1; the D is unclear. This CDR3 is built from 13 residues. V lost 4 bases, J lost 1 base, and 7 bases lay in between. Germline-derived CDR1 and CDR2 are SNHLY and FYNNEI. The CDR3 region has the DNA TGTGCCAGCAGTGTCCAATCGAACACTGAAGCTTTCTTT. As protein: CASSVQSNTEAFF.

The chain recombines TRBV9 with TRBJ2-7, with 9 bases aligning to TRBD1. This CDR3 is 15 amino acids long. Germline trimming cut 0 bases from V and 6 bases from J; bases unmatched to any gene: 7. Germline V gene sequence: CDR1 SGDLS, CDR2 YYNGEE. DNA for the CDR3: TGTGCCAGCAGCGTAGACGGGACAGGGTATCGCGAGCAGTACTTC. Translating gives CASSVDGTGYREQYF.

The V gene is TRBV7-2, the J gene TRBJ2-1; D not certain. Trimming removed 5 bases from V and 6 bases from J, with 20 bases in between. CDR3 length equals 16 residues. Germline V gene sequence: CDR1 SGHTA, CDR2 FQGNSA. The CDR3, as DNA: TGTGCCAGCAGCGGAGACCCATTCACTCCTTTCAATGAGCAGTTCTTC. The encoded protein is CASSGDPFTPFNEQFF.

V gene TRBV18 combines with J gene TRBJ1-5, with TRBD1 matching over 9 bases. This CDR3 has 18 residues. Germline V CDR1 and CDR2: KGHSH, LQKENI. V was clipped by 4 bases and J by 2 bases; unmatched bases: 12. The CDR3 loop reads CASSQRTGEGDRNQPQHF. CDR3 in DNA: TGTGCCAGCTCACAGCGGACAGGGGAAGGTGATCGCAATCAGCCCCAGCATTTT. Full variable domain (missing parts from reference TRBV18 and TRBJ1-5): NAGVMQNPRHLVRRRGQEARLRCSPMKGHSHVYWYRQLPEEGLKFMVYLQKENIIDESGMPKERFSAEFPKEGPSILRIQQVVRGDSAAYFCASSQRTGEGDRNQPQHFGDGTRLSIL.

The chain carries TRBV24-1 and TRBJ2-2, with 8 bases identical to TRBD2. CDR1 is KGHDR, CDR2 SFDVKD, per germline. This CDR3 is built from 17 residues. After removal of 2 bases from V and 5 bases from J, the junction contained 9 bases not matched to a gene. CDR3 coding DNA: TGTGCCACCAGTGATTACGGACTAGCCCCGGGAACCGGGGAGCTGTTTTTT. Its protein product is CATSDYGLAPGTGELFF.

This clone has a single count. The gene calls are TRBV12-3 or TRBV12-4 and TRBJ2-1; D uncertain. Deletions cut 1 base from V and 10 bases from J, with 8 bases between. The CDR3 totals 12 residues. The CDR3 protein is CASSLELWEQFF. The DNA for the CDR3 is TGTGCCAGCAGTTTAGAACTCTGGGAGCAGTTCTTC.

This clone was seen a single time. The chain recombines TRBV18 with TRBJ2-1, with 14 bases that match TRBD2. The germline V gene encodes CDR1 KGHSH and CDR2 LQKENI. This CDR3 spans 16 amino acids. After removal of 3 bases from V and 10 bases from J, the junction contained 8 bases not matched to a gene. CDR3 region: CASSPGLAGVMWEQFF. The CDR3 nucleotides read TGTGCCAGCTCACCGGGACTAGCGGGAGTAATGTGGGAGCAGTTCTTC.

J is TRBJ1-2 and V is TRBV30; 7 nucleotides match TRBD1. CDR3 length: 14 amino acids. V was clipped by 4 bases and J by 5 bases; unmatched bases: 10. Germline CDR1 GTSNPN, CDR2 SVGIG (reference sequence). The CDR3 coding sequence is TGTGCCTGGATTTCTCGACAGGGATCATATGGCTACACCTTC. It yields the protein CAWISRQGSYGYTF.

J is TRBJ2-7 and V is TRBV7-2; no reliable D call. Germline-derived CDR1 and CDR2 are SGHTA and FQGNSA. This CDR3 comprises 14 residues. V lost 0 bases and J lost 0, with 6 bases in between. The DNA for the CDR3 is TGTGCCAGCAGCTTAGCGGCTGCCTCCTACGAGCAGTACTTC. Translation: CASSLAAASYEQYF.

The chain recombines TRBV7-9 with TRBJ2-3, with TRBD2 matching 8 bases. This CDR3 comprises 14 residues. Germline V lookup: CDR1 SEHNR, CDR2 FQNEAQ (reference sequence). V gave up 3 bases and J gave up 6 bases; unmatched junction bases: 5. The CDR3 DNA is TGTGCCAGCAGCTTCAGCGGGAGATACGATACGCAGTATTTT. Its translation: CASSFSGRYDTQYF.

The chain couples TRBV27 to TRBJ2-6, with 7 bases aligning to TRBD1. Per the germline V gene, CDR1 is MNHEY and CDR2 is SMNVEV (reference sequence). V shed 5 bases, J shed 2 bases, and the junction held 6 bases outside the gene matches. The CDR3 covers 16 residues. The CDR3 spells CASSHDRVAGANVLTF. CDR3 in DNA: TGTGCCAGCAGTCACGACAGGGTTGCTGGGGCCAACGTCCTGACTTTC.

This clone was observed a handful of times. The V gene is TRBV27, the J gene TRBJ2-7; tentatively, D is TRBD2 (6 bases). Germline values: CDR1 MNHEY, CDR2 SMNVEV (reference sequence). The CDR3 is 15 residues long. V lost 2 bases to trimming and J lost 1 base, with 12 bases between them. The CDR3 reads CASSLLAIGSYEQYF. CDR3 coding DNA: TGTGCCAGCAGTTTACTAGCGATTGGTTCCTACGAGCAGTACTTC.

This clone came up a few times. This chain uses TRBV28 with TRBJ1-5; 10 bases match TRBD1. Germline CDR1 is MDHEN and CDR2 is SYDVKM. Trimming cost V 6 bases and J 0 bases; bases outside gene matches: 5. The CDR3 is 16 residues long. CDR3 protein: CASRNRDRGSNQPQHF. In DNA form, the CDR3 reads TGTGCCAGCAGGAACCGGGACAGGGGTAGCAATCAGCCCCAGCATTTT.

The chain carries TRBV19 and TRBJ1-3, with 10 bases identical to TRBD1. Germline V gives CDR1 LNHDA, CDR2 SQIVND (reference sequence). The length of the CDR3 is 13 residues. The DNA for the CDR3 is TGTCTTCGACAGGGGGCATCTGGAAACACCATATATTTT. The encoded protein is CLRQGASGNTIYF.

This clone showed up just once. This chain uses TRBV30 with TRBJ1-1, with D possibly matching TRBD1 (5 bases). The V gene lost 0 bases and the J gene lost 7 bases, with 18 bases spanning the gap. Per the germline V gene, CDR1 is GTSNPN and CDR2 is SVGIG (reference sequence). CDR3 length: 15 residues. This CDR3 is CAWSVRGIREVEAFF. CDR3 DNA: TGTGCCTGGAGTGTAAGGGGTATAAGGGAAGTTGAAGCTTTCTTT.

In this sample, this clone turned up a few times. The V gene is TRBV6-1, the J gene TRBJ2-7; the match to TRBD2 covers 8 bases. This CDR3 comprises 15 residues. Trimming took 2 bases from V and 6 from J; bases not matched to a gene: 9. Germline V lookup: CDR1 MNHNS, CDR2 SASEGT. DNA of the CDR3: TGTGCCAGCAGTGAATCGAGGACTAGCTCTCTCGAGCAGTACTTC. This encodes CASSESRTSSLEQYF.

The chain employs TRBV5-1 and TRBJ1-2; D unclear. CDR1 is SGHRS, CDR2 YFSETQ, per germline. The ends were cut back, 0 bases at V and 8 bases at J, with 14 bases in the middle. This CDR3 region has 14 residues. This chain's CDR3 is CASSLVSGSQGYTF. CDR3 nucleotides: TGCGCCAGCAGCTTGGTGAGCGGTAGTCAGGGCTACACCTTC.

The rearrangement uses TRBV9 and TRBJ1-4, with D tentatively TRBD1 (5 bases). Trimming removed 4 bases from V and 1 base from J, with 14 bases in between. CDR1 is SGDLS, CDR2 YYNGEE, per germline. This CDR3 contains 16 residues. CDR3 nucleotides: TGTGCCAGCAGCAGGGGAACAGGCGAAACTAATGAAAAACTGTTTTTT. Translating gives CASSRGTGETNEKLFF.

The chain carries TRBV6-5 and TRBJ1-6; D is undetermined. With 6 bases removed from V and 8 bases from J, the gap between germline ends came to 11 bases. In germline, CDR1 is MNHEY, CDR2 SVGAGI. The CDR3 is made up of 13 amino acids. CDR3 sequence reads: CASREDGYSPLHF. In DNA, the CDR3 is TGTGCCAGCAGGGAGGACGGATATTCACCCCTCCACTTT.

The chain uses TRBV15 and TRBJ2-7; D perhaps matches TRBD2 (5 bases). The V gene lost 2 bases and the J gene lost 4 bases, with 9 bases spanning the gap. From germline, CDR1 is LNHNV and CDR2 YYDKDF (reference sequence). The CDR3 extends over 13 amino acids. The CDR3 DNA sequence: TGTGCCACCAGCAGAACGGGGTTTTACGAGCAGTACTTC. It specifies CATSRTGFYEQYF.

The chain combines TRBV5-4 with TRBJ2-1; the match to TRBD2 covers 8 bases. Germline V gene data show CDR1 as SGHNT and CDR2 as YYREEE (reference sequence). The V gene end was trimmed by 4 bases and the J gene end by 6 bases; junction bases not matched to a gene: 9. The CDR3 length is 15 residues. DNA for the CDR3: TGTGCCAGCAGCCGGGAGGGAGTTAGGTCCAATGAGCAGTTCTTC. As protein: CASSREGVRSNEQFF.

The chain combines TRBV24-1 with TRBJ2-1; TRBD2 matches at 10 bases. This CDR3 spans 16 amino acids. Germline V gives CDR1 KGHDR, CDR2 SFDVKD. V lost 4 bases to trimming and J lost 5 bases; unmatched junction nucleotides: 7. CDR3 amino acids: CATSDTLAGRDNEQFF. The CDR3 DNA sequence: TGTGCCACCAGTGACACACTAGCGGGAAGGGACAATGAGCAGTTCTTC.

CDR3 protein: CASSWRPHPSNGYTF. CDR3 bases: TGTGCCAGCAGCTGGCGGCCCCATCCTTCGAATGGCTACACCTTC. The chain joins TRBV5-8 to TRBJ1-2; D remains ambiguous. The V gene lost 3 bases and the J gene lost 6 bases, with 18 bases spanning the gap. From germline, CDR1 is SGHTS and CDR2 YDEGEE. The CDR3 has 15 amino acids.

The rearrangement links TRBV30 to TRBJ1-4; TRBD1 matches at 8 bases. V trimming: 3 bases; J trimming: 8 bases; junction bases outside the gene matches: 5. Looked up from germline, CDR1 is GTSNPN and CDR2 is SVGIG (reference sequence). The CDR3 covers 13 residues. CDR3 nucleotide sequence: TGTGCCTGGAGGGGACAGGTGGACGAAAAACTGTTTTTT. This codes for CAWRGQVDEKLFF.

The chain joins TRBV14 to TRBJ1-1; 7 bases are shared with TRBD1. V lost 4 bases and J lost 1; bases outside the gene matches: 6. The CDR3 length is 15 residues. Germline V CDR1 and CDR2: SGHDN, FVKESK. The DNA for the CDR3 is TGTGCCAGCAGCCGCATCGACAGGGCGAACACTGAAGCTTTCTTT. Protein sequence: CASSRIDRANTEAFF. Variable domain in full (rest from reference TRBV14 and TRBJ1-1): EAGVTQFPSHSVIEKGQTVTLRCDPISGHDNLYWYRRVMGKEIKFLLHFVKESKQDESGMPNNRFLAERTGGTYSTLKVQPAELEDSGVYFCASSRIDRANTEAFFGQGTRLTVV.